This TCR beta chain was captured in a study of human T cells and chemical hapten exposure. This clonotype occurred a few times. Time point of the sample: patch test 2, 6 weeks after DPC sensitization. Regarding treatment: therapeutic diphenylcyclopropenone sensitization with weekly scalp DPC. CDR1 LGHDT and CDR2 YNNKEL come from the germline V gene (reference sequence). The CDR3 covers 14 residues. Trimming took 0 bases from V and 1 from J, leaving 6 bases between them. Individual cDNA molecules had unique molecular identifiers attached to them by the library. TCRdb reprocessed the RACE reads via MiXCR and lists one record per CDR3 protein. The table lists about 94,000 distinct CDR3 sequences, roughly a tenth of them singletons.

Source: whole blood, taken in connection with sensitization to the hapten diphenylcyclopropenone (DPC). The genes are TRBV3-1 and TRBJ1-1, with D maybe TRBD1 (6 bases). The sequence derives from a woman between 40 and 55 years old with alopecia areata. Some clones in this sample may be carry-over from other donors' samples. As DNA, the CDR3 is TGTGCCAGCAGCCAAGAGGACAGGAACACTGAAGCTTTCTTT. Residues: CASSQEDRNTEAFF.